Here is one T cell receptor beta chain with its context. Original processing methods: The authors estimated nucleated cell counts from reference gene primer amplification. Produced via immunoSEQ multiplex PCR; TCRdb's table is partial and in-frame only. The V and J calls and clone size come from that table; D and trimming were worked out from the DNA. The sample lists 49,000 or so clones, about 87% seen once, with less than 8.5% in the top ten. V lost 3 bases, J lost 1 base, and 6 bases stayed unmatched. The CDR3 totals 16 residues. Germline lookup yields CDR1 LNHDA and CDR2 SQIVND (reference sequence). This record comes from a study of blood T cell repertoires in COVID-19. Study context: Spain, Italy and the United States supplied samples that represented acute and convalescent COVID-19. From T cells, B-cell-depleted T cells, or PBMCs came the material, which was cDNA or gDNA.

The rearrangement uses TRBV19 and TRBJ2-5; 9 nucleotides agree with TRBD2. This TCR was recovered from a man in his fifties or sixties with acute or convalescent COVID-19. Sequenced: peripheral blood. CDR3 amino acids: CASSMGRGGLQETQYF. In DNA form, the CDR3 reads TGTGCCAGTAGTATGGGGCGGGGGGGTCTCCAAGAGACCCAGTACTTC.